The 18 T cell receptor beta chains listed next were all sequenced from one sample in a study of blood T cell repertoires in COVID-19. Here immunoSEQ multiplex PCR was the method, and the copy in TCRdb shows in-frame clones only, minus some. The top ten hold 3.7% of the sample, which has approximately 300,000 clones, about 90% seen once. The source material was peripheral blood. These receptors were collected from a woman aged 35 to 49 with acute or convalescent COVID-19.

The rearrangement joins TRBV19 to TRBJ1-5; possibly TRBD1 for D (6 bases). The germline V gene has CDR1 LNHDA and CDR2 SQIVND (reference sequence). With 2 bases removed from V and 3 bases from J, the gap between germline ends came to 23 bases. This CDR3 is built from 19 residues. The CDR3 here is CASSIRVRVRGKDNQPQHF. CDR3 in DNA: TGTGCCAGTAGTATAAGGGTTCGAGTAAGGGGGAAGGACAATCAGCCCCAGCATTTT.

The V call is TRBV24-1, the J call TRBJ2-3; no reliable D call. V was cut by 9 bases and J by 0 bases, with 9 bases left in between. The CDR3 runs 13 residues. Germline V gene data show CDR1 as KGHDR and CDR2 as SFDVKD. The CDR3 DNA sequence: TGTGCCACCCGCGCCTCTAGCACAGATACGCAGTATTTT. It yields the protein CATRASSTDTQYF.

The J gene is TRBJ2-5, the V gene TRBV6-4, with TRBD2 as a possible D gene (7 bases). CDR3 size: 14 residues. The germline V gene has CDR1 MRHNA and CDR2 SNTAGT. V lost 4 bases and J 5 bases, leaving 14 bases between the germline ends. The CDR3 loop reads CASSAGGPSETQYF. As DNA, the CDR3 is TGTGCCAGCAGTGCCGGGGGGCCGTCCGAGACCCAGTACTTC.

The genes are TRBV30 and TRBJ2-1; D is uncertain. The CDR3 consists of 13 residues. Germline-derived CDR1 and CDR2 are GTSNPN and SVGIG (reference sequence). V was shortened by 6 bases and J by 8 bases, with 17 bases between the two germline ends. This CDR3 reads CACATTSSDEQFF. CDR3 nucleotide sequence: TGTGCCTGTGCGACAACGAGTTCAGATGAGCAGTTCTTC.

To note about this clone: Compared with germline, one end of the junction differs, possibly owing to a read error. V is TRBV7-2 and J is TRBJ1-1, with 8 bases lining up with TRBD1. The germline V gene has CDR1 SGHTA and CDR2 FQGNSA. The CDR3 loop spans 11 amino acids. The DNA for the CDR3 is TGTGCCAGCAGCCAACGGGACAGGACTCTATTT. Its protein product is CASSQRDRTLF.

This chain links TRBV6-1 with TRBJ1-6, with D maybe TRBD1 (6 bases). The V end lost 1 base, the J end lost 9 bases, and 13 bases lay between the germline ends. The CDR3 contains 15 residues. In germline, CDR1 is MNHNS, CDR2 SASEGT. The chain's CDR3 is CASSEELRGGSPLHF. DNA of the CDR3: TGTGCCAGCAGTGAAGAGCTCAGGGGCGGTTCACCCCTCCACTTT.

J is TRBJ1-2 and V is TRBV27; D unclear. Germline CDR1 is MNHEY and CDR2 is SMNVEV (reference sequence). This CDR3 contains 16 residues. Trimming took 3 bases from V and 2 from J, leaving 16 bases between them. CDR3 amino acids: CASSFSEGDLNYGYTF. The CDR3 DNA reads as TGTGCCAGCAGTTTCTCTGAGGGAGACTTAAACTATGGCTACACCTTC.

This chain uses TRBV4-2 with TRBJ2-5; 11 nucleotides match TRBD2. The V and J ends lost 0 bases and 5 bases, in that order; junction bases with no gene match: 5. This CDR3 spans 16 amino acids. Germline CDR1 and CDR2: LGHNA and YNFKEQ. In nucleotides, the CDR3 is TGTGCCAGCAGCCAAGAACGGGCTAGCGGGGGGGAGACCCAGTACTTC. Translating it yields CASSQERASGGETQYF.

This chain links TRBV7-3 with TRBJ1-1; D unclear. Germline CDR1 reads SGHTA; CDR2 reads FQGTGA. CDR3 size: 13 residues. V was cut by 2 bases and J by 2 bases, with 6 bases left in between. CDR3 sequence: CASSLSLNTEAFF. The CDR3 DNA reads TGTGCCAGCAGCTTATCACTAAACACTGAAGCTTTCTTT.

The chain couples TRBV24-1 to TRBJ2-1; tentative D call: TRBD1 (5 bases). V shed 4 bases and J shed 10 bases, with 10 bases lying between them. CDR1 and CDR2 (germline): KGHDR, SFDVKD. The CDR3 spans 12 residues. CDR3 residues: CATSDDHREQFF. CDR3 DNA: TGTGCCACCAGTGACGATCACAGGGAGCAGTTCTTC.

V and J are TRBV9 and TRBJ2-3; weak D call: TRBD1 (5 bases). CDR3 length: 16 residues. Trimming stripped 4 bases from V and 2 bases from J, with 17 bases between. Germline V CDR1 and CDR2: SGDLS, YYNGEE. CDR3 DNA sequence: TGTGCCAGCAGCCCGTCCCGACAGACTTACACAGATACGCAGTATTTT. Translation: CASSPSRQTYTDTQYF.

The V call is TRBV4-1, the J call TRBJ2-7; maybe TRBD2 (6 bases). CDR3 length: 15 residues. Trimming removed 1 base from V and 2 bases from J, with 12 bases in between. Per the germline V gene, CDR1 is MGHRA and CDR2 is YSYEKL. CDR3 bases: TGCGCCAGCAGCCAAGTTGGAGGGAGCCCCTACGAGCAGTACGTC. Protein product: CASSQVGGSPYEQYV.

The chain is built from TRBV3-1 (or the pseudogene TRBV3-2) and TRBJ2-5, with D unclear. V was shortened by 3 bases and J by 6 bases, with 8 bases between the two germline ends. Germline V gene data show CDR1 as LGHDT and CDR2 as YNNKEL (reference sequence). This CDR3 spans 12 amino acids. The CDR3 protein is CASSQARQTQYF. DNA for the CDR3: TGTGCCAGCAGCCAGGCCCGTCAGACCCAGTACTTC.

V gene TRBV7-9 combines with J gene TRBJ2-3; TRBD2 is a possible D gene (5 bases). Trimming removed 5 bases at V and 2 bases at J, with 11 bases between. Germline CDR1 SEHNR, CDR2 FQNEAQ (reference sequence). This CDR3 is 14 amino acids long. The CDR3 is CASSLGLNTDTQYF. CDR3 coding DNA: TGTGCCAGCAGCCTTGGACTGAACACAGATACGCAGTATTTT.

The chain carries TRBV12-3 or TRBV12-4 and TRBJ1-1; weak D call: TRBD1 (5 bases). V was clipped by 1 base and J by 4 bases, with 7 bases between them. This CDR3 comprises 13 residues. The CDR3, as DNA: TGTGCCAGCAGTTTAGGGACAACCACTGAAGCTTTCTTT. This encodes CASSLGTTTEAFF.

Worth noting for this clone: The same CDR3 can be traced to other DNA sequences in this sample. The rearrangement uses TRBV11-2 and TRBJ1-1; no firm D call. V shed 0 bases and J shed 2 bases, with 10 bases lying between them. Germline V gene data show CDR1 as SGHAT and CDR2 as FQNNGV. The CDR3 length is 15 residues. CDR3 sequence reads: CASSLDSYSNTEAFF. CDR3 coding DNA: TGTGCCAGCAGCTTAGATAGTTACAGCAACACTGAAGCTTTCTTT.

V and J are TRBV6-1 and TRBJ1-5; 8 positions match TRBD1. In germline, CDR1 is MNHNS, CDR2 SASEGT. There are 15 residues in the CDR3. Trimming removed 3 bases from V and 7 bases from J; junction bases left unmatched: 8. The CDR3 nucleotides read TGTGCCAGCAGTGACCCAGGGGGCGCCGAGCAGCCCCAGCATTTT. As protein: CASSDPGGAEQPQHF.

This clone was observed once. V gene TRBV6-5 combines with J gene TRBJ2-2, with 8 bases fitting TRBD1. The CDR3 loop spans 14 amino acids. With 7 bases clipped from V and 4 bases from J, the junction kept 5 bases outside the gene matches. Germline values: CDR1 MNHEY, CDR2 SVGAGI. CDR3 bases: TGTGCCAGCACCAGGGGGCTGAGCACCGGGGAGCTGTTTTTT. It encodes CASTRGLSTGELFF.